The following is a T cell receptor (beta chain) sequence with its context. Its specificity is unknown. The identical CDR3 is also encoded by other nucleotide sequences in the sample. V was trimmed by 5 bases and J by 5 bases, leaving 12 bases between them. Germline V gives CDR1 MNHEY, CDR2 SMNVEV (reference sequence). The CDR3 loop spans 13 amino acids. Isolated RNA was reverse transcribed into cDNA used as the sequencing template. Sequencing was performed with immunoSEQ multiplex PCR; in TCRdb, only in-frame clones are kept and a portion is missing. Altogether around 100,000 clones are present, roughly 50% being singletons, with the ten largest covering about 3.2%. Treatment meaning: oral pan-JAK inhibitor, 5-10 mg twice daily. Sorted out of PBMCs were CD4+ T cells and CD8+ T cells. The data derive from a study of CD8+ T cells in alopecia areata. Whole-study results and caveats: Patients shared TCRs less clearly than mice did, possibly for HLA-related reasons. For lesional scalp, especially alopecia totalis/universalis, clonality was higher than in normal scalp.

This specimen consisted of CD4+ T cells sorted from blood, obtained at week 24, from a patient treated with tofacitinib. The chain joins TRBV27 to TRBJ2-5; D unresolved. This clonotype originated in a human donor with alopecia areata. The CDR3 DNA is TGTGCCAGCAGTCCTCGGACGCGGGAGACCCAGTACTTC. Amino acids: CASSPRTRETQYF.